Below are 3 T cell receptor beta chains sequenced from a single sample in a study of Graves' ophthalmopathy and Graves' hyperthyroidism. As the template, RNA transcripts were used to amplify TCR beta CDR3 regions. RT-PCR in the first round used HTBI primers; a second-round multiplex PCR followed. From the multiplex PCR reads, TCRdb called clonotypes with MiXCR, one entry per CDR3 protein. The table has 650,000 to 900,000 distinct CDR3 sequences, approximately 40% seen once. Sequencing input: peripheral blood. The receptor source for this set is an adult man with Graves' ophthalmopathy.

This clonotype was observed a handful of times. This rearrangement joins TRBV6-5 to TRBJ2-7; D might be TRBD1 (6 bases). CDR1 is MNHEY, CDR2 SVGAGI, per germline. There are 14 residues in the CDR3. V was clipped by 5 bases and J by 4 bases, with 15 bases between them. CDR3 nucleotide sequence: TGTGCCAGCAGTGACGCCCGGGACATATACGAGCAGTACTTC. Protein sequence: CASSDARDIYEQYF.

This clonotype was found a few times. The chain is built from TRBV6-5 and TRBJ1-1; D call uncertain. CDR1 and CDR2 from the germline V gene are MNHEY and SVGAGI. The CDR3 extends over 13 amino acids. V was shortened by 2 bases and J by 4 bases, with 8 bases between the two germline ends. CDR3: CASSYDLSTEAFF. Here the CDR3 DNA reads TGTGCCAGCAGTTACGATTTGTCCACTGAAGCTTTCTTT.

The rearrangement joins TRBV9 to TRBJ2-5; 14 nucleotides align to TRBD2. Germline V gene sequence: CDR1 SGDLS, CDR2 YYNGEE. The CDR3 is 18 residues long. J gave up 3 bases and V 4 bases, and 11 bases lay outside the gene matches. The CDR3 coding sequence is TGTGCCAGCAGCCCAGGACTAGCGGGAGGCCGAATGAAAGAGACCCAGTACTTC. Its translation: CASSPGLAGGRMKETQYF.